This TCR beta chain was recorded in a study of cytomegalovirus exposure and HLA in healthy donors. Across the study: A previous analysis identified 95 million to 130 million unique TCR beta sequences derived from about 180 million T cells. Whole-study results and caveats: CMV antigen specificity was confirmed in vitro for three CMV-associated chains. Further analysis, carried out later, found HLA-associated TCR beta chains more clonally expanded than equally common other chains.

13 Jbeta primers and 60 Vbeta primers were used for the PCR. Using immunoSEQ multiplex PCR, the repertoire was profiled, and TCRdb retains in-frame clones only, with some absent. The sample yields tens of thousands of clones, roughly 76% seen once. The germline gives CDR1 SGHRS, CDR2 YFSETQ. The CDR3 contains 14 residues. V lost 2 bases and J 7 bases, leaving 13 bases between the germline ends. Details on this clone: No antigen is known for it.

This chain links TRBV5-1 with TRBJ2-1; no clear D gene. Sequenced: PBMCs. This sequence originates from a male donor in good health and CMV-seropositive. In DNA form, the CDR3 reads TGCGCCAGCAGCTTCCTCCTATTGAGAAATGAGCAGTTCTTC. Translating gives CASSFLLLRNEQFF.